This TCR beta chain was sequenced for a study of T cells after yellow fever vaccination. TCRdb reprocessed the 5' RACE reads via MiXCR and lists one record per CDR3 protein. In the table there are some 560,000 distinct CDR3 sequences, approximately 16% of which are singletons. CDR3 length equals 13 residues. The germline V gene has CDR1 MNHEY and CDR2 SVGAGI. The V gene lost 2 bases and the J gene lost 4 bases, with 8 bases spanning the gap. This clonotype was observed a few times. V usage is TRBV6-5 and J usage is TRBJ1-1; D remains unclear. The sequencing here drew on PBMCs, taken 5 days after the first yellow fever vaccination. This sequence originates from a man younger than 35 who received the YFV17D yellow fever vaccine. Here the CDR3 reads CASSYQASTEAFF. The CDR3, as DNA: TGTGCCAGCAGTTACCAGGCGTCCACTGAAGCTTTCTTT.